The 9 T cell receptor beta chains presented below share a single source sample, sequenced in a study of T cells in localized non-small cell lung cancer (TCRdb year 2020). The method behind the library was the immunoSEQ multiplex PCR assay. TCRdb retrieved this table from immuneACCESS and kept in-frame rearrangements only. Not all clones are present; in checked studies, unresolved V genes account for under half, and no reason is known for the remainder. The sample yields more than 3,000 clones; about a fifth were counted once. Of the sample, roughly 10% is held by the ten largest clones. The specimen comprised lung tumor tissue, sampled before any cancer treatment. Source of these receptors: a woman aged 35 to 70 with stage III squamous cell lung carcinoma.

The rearrangement uses TRBV4-1 and TRBJ2-4; 10 bases agree with TRBD2. Germline CDR1 reads MGHRA; CDR2 reads YSYEKL. V gave up 0 bases and J gave up 8 bases; unmatched junction bases: 19. The CDR3 extends over 20 amino acids. The CDR3, as DNA: TGCGCCAGCAGCCAAGATCGGGAACTAGCGGGACTAGGGGCTGGAGACATTCAGTACTTC. It translates to CASSQDRELAGLGAGDIQYF.

This clone has a handful of counts. The gene calls are TRBV19 and TRBJ2-3; 7 positions agree with TRBD1. Germline assignment: CDR1 LNHDA and CDR2 SQIVND (reference sequence). This CDR3 comprises 13 residues. V lost 6 bases to trimming and J lost 5 bases; unmatched junction nucleotides: 5. CDR3 protein: CASSDRVGDTQYF. The CDR3 DNA sequence: TGTGCCAGTAGCGACAGGGTTGGAGATACGCAGTATTTT.

By its share, this clone is medium-sized (0.01 to 0.1%). The chain links TRBV9 to TRBJ1-3, with 7 positions matching TRBD1. The CDR3 consists of 15 residues. With 5 bases clipped from V and 2 bases from J, the junction kept 7 bases outside the gene matches. The germline gives CDR1 SGDLS, CDR2 YYNGEE. Here the CDR3 reads CASSYGQAAGNTIYF. CDR3 DNA: TGTGCCAGCAGTTACGGACAGGCGGCTGGAAACACCATATATTTT.

In its sample, this clone ranks as medium-sized (0.01 to 0.1%). The chain is built from TRBV11-3 and TRBJ1-1, with D tentatively TRBD1 (5 bases). This CDR3 is built from 14 residues. The germline CDR1 and CDR2 sequences are SGHNT and YENEEA. Trimming took off 5 bases at V and 5 bases at J, with 15 bases between the two ends. CDR3 nucleotides: TGTGCCAGCAGCCCCAGGGAGGGGAAGACTGAAGCTTTCTTT. This codes for CASSPREGKTEAFF.

The table lists this clone with a few counts. This rearrangement joins TRBV6-8 to TRBJ2-2, with D perhaps assigned TRBD1 or TRBD2 (6 bases each). Trimming cost V 8 bases and J 3 bases, with 16 bases left between them. There are 15 residues in the CDR3. CDR1 is MNHGY, CDR2 SAAAGT, per germline. DNA for the CDR3: TGTGCCAGCTGTTGGGGGGCATCCGACACCGGGGAGCTGTTTTTT. It encodes CASCWGASDTGELFF.

The V gene is TRBV6-8, the J gene TRBJ2-1; 8 positions agree with TRBD2. Germline CDR1 reads MNHGY; CDR2 reads SAAAGT. Losses at the gene ends were 6 bases for V and 0 bases for J; bases not matched to a gene: 1. This CDR3 is built from 14 residues. The CDR3 DNA is TGTGCCAGCAGCGGGGGGGGCTCCTACAATGAGCAGTTCTTC. Translated: CASSGGGSYNEQFF.

The chain joins TRBV11-3 to TRBJ1-1, with no clear D. Germline V lookup: CDR1 SGHNT, CDR2 YENEEA. V lost 3 bases to trimming and J lost 0 bases, with 8 bases between them. This CDR3 comprises 14 residues. The CDR3 is CASSLRLLNTEAFF. The CDR3 region has the DNA TGTGCCAGCAGCTTGCGTCTATTGAACACTGAAGCTTTCTTT.

This clone was observed a handful of times. V gene TRBV18 combines with J gene TRBJ1-1; 9 positions agree with TRBD1. CDR3 size: 14 residues. CDR1 is KGHSH, CDR2 LQKENI, per germline. V trimming: 3 bases; J trimming: 5 bases; junction bases outside the gene matches: 4. This CDR3 reads CASSPLDRGTEAFF. CDR3 nucleotide sequence: TGTGCCAGCTCACCCCTAGACAGGGGGACTGAAGCTTTCTTT.

In its sample, this clone was seen a few times. The J gene is TRBJ2-3, the V gene TRBV2; a possible D gene is TRBD1 (5 bases). Germline V gives CDR1 SNHLY, CDR2 FYNNEI. V lost 5 bases and J 5 bases, leaving 8 bases between the germline ends. CDR3 size: 12 residues. The CDR3 sequence: CASSLQGDTQYF. For the CDR3, the DNA is TGTGCCAGCAGTCTGCAGGGAGATACGCAGTATTTT.